Listed below are T cell receptor beta chains from one sample, sequenced in a study of vaccination effects on CD4 cells after COVID-19. No antigen has been identified for these receptors. This table comes from immunoSEQ multiplex PCR, and its TCRdb copy is limited to in-frame clones, with some not included. Of under 80,000 clones detected, about 74% appear once; the ten largest clones hold 1.5% to 2%. Here the sequenced sample was CD4+ T cells from PBMCs cultured with HCoV-229E spike peptides, taken before COVID-19 vaccination. Receptors were obtained from a human donor who received a COVID-19 vaccine. CDR3s include the opening cysteine and the closing phenylalanine or tryptophan. A D gene is named only where the DNA matches it firmly. The size of a clone is reported for some rows only, either as once, few or many, or as a class for expanded clones.

TRBD1	once	TRBV10-3	TRBJ1-2	CAISRGTGGANYGYTF	TGTGCCATCAGCCGGGGGACAGGTGGAGCTAACTATGGCTACACCTTC
NA	NA	TRBV12-3/TRBV12-4	TRBJ1-4	CASSLQANEKLFF	TGTGCCAGCAGTTTACAGGCGAATGAAAAACTGTTTTTT
NA	few	TRBV19	TRBJ1-4	CASVNSGRSNEKLFF	TGTGCCAGCGTTAACTCCGGACGGTCGAATGAAAAACTGTTTTTT
NA	NA	TRBV7-9	TRBJ2-3	CASSRGTLSTDTQYF	TGTGCCAGCAGCCGCGGGACTCTTAGCACAGATACGCAGTATTTT
NA	NA	TRBV23-1	TRBJ2-2	CASSQWDRRWGTGELFF	TGCGCCAGCAGTCAATGGGACCGCCGATGGGGAACCGGGGAGCTGTTTTTT
TRBD1	once	TRBV4-2	TRBJ1-2	CASSHEQGARGYTF	TGTGCCAGCAGCCATGAACAGGGGGCGCGGGGCTACACCTTC
NA	once	TRBV7-2	TRBJ2-1	CASRRTQTNEQFF	TGTGCCAGCAGAAGGACACAAACCAATGAGCAGTTCTTC
NA	few	TRBV19	TRBJ1-4	CASLREKLFF	TGTGCCAGTCTTCGGGAAAAACTGTTTTTT
TRBD1	NA	TRBV7-9	TRBJ1-1	CASSLGDRGGTEAFF	TGTGCCAGCAGCTTAGGCGACAGGGGTGGCACTGAAGCTTTCTTT
NA	NA	TRBV19	TRBJ1-4	CASSITATNEKLFF	TGTGCCAGTAGTATAACGGCAACTAATGAAAAACTGTTTTTT
NA	NA	TRBV19	TRBJ1-4	CASSPTGLKVNEKLFF	TGTGCCAGTAGTCCTACGGGACTCAAAGTCAATGAAAAACTGTTTTTT
TRBD1	NA	TRBV18	TRBJ2-6	CASSPPGTGAAGANVLTF	TGTGCCAGCTCACCACCGGGGACAGGGGCGGCTGGGGCCAACGTCCTGACTTTC
NA	NA	TRBV7-3	TRBJ2-5	CASSVGALETQYF	TGTGCCAGCAGCGTAGGGGCGCTAGAGACCCAGTACTTC
NA	NA	TRBV18	TRBJ2-2	CASSPAGELFF	TGTGCCAGCTCACCCGCCGGGGAGCTGTTTTTT
TRBD1	few	TRBV5-1	TRBJ2-2	CASSIGQGNTGELFF	TGCGCCAGCAGTATAGGACAGGGGAACACCGGGGAGCTGTTTTTT
NA	NA	TRBV18	TRBJ2-3	CASSPVGLGTDTQYF	TGTGCCAGCTCACCCGTAGGGTTGGGCACAGATACGCAGTATTTT
NA	NA	TRBV4-2	TRBJ1-3	CASSREKGSSGNTIYF	TGTGCCAGCAGCCGCGAGAAAGGTTCCTCTGGAAACACCATATATTTT
NA	NA	TRBV6-1	TRBJ1-3	CASSAKGIGTIPGNTIYF	TGTGCCAGCAGTGCCAAGGGTATTGGTACCATCCCTGGAAACACCATATATTTT
NA	few	TRBV5-1	TRBJ2-1	CASSLGGFAGNEQFF	TGCGCCAGCAGCTTGGGGGGGTTTGCGGGTAATGAGCAGTTCTTC
NA	NA	TRBV6-5	TRBJ2-1	CASTYAGEQFF	TGTGCCAGCACCTACGCGGGTGAGCAGTTCTTC
NA	NA	TRBV6-1	TRBJ1-2	CASSETDYGYTF	TGTGCCAGCAGTGAAACAGATTATGGCTACACCTTC
TRBD1	NA	TRBV7-9	TRBJ2-5	CASSLRTGGETQYF	TGTGCCAGCAGCTTAAGGACAGGGGGAGAGACCCAGTACTTC
TRBD1	few	TRBV2	TRBJ2-2	CASKGQGANTGELFF	TGTGCCAGCAAGGGACAGGGGGCGAACACCGGGGAGCTGTTTTTT
TRBD1	NA	TRBV28	TRBJ1-3	CASSGTGVTFGNTIYF	TGTGCCAGCAGTGGGACAGGGGTAACCTTCGGAAACACCATATATTTT
TRBD1	NA	TRBV5-8	TRBJ2-3	CASPTLPGQGGTDTQYF	TGTGCCAGCCCAACTTTACCGGGACAGGGGGGAACAGATACGCAGTATTTT
TRBD1	NA	TRBV30	TRBJ2-5	CAWRTGGTETQYF	TGTGCCTGGAGGACAGGGGGCACGGAGACCCAGTACTTC
NA	few	TRBV12-3/TRBV12-4	TRBJ1-3	CASSSGWNTIYF	TGTGCCAGCAGTTCTGGCTGGAACACCATATATTTT
TRBD2	NA	TRBV24-1	TRBJ2-1	CATSELAGGRNEQFF	TGTGCCACCAGTGAACTAGCGGGGGGGCGCAATGAGCAGTTCTTC
NA	once	TRBV2	TRBJ1-5	CASSEGGLVNQPQHF	TGTGCCAGCAGTGAAGGAGGACTGGTTAATCAGCCCCAGCATTTT
NA	NA	TRBV28	TRBJ2-5	CASRSGAGETQYF	TGTGCCAGCAGGTCGGGGGCGGGAGAGACCCAGTACTTC
NA	NA	TRBV4-2	TRBJ1-1	CASSQYVTGLNTEAFF	TGTGCCAGCAGCCAATATGTGACAGGCCTGAACACTGAAGCTTTCTTT
TRBD1	NA	TRBV18	TRBJ1-1	CASSPLEGAQRNTEAFF	TGTGCCAGCTCACCACTTGAGGGGGCGCAGAGGAACACTGAAGCTTTCTTT
NA	NA	TRBV2	TRBJ1-6	CASSESRQGNSPLHF	TGTGCCAGCAGTGAATCGAGGCAGGGGAATTCACCCCTCCACTTT
NA	NA	TRBV5-5	TRBJ1-5	CASSFTGNNQPQHF	TGTGCCAGCAGCTTTACAGGGAACAATCAGCCCCAGCATTTT
NA	NA	TRBV5-1	TRBJ1-6	CASSLGTLLYNSPLHF	TGCGCCAGCAGCCTCGGGACTTTACTCTATAATTCACCCCTCCACTTT